This T cell receptor beta chain was captured in a study of T cells in Graves' hyperthyroidism and ophthalmopathy. Study-level background: Upon initial diagnosis and before any treatment, peripheral blood was collected.

Germline values: CDR1 SEHNR, CDR2 FQNEAQ (reference sequence). Between the trimmed V and J ends, which lost 3 bases and 1 base, there was a span of 11 bases. The CDR3 runs 15 residues. TCR beta CDR3 sequences were amplified from RNA transcripts. An initial round of RT-PCR targeting the TCR CDR3 relied on the HTBI primer set. TCRdb itself ran the multiplex PCR reads through MiXCR, one entry per CDR3 protein. The top ten hold 11% of the sample, which has under 400,000 distinct CDR3 sequences, around 14% seen once. Across 18 months, stable Graves' hyperthyroidism was marked by no progression to ophthalmopathy. There are a few counts of this clonotype. Its specificity is not known. Broader study findings: Prediction of ophthalmopathy progression came a median around 6.5 months pre-onset. Patients with ophthalmopathy were separated from those with stable hyperthyroidism by a 13 V-J model.

The source of this sequence is an older woman with Graves' hyperthyroidism. The genes are TRBV7-9 and TRBJ2-3; possibly TRBD1 for D (5 bases). Sequenced sample: blood. The CDR3 loop is CASSFQGYGTDTQYF. Written as DNA, the CDR3 is TGTGCCAGCAGCTTCCAGGGATATGGCACAGATACGCAGTATTTT. Full variable domain (missing parts from reference TRBV7-9 and TRBJ2-3): DTGVSQNPRHKITKRGQNVTFRCDPISEHNRLYWYRQTLGQGPEFLTYFQNEAQLEKSRLLSDRFSAERPKGSFSTLEIQRTEQGDSAMYLCASSFQGYGTDTQYFGPGTRLTVL.